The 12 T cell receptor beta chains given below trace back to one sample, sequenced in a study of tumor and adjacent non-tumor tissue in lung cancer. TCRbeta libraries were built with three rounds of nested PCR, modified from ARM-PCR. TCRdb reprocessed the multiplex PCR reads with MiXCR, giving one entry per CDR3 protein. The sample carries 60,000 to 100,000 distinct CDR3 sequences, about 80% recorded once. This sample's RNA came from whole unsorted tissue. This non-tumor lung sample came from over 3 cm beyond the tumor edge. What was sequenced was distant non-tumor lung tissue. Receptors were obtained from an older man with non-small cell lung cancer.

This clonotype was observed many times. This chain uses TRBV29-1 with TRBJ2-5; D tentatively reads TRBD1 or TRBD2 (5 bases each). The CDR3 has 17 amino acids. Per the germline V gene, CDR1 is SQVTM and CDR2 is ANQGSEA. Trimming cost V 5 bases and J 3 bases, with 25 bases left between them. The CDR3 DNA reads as TGCAGCGTTTTATTCGTGGCAGGGAGTATAAGCAAAGAGACCCAGTACTTC. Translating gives CSVLFVAGSISKETQYF.

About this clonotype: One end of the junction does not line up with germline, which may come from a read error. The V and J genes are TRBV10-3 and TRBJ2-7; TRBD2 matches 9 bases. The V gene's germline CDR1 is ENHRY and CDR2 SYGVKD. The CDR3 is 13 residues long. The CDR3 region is CGIDAGGPHEQYF. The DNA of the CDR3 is TGTGGCATCGACGCGGGAGGGCCCCACGAGCAGTACTTC.

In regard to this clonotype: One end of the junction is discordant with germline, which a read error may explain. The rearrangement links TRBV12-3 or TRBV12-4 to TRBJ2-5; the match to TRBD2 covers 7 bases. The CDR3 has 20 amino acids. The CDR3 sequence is CASRKSDHPTSKLPQETQYF. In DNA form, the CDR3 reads TGTGCCAGCAGAAAAAGCGACCACCCGACTAGCAAGCTTCCCCAGGAGACTCAGTACTTC.

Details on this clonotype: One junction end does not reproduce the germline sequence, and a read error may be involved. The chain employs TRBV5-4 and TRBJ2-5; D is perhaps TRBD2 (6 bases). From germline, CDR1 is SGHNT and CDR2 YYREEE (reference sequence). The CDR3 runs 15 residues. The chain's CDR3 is CAGSLVGTPRETQYF. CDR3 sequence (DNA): TGTGCCGGCAGCTTGGTTGGGACTCCTAGGGAGACCCAGTATTTC.

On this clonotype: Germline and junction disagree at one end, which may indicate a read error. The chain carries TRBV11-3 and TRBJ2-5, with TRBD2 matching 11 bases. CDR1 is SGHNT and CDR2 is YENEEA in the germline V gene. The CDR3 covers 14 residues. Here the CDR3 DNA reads TGTGCTAGCAGCCGACTAGCGGGGATGGAGACCCAGTACTTC. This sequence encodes CASSRLAGMETQYF.

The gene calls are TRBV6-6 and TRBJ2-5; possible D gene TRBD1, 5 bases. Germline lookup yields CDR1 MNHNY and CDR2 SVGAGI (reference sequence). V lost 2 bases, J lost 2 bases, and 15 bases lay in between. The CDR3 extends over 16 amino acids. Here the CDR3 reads CASSYPGANGQETQYF. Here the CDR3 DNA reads TGTGCCAGCAGTTACCCTGGGGCTAATGGACAAGAGACCCAGTACTTC.

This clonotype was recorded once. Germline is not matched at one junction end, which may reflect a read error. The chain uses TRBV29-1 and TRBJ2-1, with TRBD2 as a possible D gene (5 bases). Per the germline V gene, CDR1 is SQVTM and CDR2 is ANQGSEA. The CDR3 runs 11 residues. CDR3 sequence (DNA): TGCGGCGTAAGAGTCGGGGATGAGCAGTTCTTC. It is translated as CGVRVGDEQFF.

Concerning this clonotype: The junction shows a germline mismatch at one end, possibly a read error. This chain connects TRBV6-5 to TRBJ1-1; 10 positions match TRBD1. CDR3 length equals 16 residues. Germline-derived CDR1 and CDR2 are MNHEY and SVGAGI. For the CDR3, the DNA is TGTGTCAGCTCCCCAACCGGGACAGGGGTGGGAACTGAAGCTTCCTTT. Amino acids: CVSSPTGTGVGTEASF.

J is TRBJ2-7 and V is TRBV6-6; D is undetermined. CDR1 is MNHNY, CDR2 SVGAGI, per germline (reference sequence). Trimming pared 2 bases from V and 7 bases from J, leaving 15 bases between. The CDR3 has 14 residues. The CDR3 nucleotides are TGTGCCAGCAGTTACCCATCGGACGCCTTGGAGCAGTACTTC. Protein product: CASSYPSDALEQYF.

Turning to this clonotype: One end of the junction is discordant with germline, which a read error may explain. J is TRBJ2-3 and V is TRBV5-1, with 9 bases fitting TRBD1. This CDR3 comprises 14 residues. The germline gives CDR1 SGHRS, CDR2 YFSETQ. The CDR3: CASRIQGAQDTQYF. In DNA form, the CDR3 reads TGTGCCAGCAGAATACAGGGGGCTCAAGATACGCAGTATTTT.

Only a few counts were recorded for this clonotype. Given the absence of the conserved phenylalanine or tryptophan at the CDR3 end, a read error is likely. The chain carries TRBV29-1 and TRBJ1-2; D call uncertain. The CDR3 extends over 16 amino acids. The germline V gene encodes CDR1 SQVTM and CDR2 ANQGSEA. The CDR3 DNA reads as TGCCGCGTTGTCCCCTATCAATCTTCGGGAGAAGATGGCTACACCTTG. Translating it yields CRVVPYQSSGEDGYTL.

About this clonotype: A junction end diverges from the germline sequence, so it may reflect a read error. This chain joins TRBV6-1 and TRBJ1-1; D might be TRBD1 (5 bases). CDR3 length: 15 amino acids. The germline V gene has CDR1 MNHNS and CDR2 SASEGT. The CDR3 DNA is TGTGCCAGCAGTGAAAGGAGCAGGGTTAACATTGAAGCTTTCTTT. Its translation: CASSERSRVNIEAFF.